This TCR beta chain was sequenced during a study of T cells in Graves' hyperthyroidism and ophthalmopathy. Germline CDR1 is MDHEN and CDR2 is SYDVKM. Trimming cost V 5 bases and J 0 bases; bases outside gene matches: 4. This CDR3 region has 15 residues. Notes on the study in general: A model of 13 V-J features distinguished ophthalmopathy from stable hyperthyroidism.

Amplification of TCR beta CDR3 regions was performed using RNA transcripts as template. Using the HTBI primer set, a first-round RT-PCR was run on the TCR CDR3. TCRdb passed the multiplex PCR reads through MiXCR, listing each CDR3 protein once. The data show under 550,000 distinct CDR3 sequences, 12% to 15% seen once. This clonotype has ten or more counts. Its antigen remains unidentified. This chain links TRBV28 with TRBJ2-1; TRBD1 matches 7 bases. The TCR was taken from a woman younger than 30 with Graves' hyperthyroidism. Input material: blood. In nucleotides, the CDR3 is TGTGCCAGCAGTACGGACAGGAGCTCCTACAATGAGCAGTTCTTC. It yields the protein CASSTDRSSYNEQFF. Combining the CDR3 with reference TRBV28 and TRBJ2-1 gives the whole variable domain DVKVTQSSRYLVKRTGEKVFLECVQDMDHENMFWYRQDPGLGLRLIYFSYDVKMKEKGDIPEGYSVSREKKERFSLILESASTNQTSMYLCASSTDRSSYNEQFFGPGTRLTVL.